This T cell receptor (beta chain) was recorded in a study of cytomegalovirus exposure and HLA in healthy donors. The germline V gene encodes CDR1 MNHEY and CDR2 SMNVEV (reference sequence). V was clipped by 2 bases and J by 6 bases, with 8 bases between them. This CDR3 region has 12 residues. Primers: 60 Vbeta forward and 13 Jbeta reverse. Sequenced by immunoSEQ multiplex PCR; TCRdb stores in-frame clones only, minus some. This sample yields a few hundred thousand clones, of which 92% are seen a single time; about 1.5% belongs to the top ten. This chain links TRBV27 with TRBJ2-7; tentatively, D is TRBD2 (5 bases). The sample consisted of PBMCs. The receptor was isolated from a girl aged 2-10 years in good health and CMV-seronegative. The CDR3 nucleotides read TGTGCCAGCAGTTTAACCGGGGTCGAGCAGTACTTC. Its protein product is CASSLTGVEQYF.